The rows below give T cell receptor beta chains drawn from one sample of a study of blood T cells in healthy people across ages. TCRdb analysed the 5' RACE reads with MiXCR anew, one entry per CDR3 protein. The sample yields some 1 million distinct CDR3 sequences, 40% to 50% seen once. Material: blood. All receptors derive from a woman aged 60-75 years in good health. The conserved cysteine and the conserved F or W are not part of the CDR3 here.

CDR3 length: 13
V gene: TRBV29-1
CDR3 protein: SVRRTGTGGDEQY

CDR3 length: 11
V gene: TRBV6-5
CDR3 protein: ASSGGDRDTQY

CDR3 length: 13
V gene: TRBV6-1
CDR3 protein: ASSEARTSFYEQY

CDR3 length: 13
V gene: TRBV7-9
CDR3 protein: ASSLAVQGGTEAF

CDR3 length: 13
V gene: TRBV9
CDR3 protein: ASSPTRARTDTQY

CDR3 length: 12
V gene: TRBV7-2
CDR3 protein: ASSLLRDGLEQF

CDR3 length: 10
V gene: TRBV29-1
CDR3 protein: SVGTANYGYT

CDR3 length: 12
V gene: TRBV5-1
CDR3 protein: ASSTTGFYNEQF

CDR3 length: 12
V gene: TRBV29-1
CDR3 protein: SAPGTGKGYGYT

CDR3 length: 11
V gene: TRBV20-1
CDR3 protein: SASRDRGREQY

CDR3 length: 15
V gene: TRBV7-2
CDR3 protein: ASSSRGSGGSYNEQF

CDR3 length: 15
V gene: TRBV20-1
CDR3 protein: SARDTGLAGAMETQY

CDR3 length: 13
V gene: TRBV3-1
CDR3 protein: ASSQGALLGTEAF

CDR3 length: 14
V gene: TRBV4-2
CDR3 protein: ASSQDPQPSTDTQY

CDR3 length: 14
V gene: TRBV5-1
CDR3 protein: ASSPGTGAYTGELF

CDR3 length: 11
V gene: TRBV7-3
CDR3 protein: ATKGGDHQPQH

CDR3 length: 11
V gene: TRBV19
CDR3 protein: ASSPTGLETQY

CDR3 length: 16
V gene: TRBV2
CDR3 protein: ASSEFLAGEGAYNEQF

CDR3 length: 12
V gene: TRBV20-1
CDR3 protein: SALSGINIYEQY

CDR3 length: 15
V gene: TRBV7-2
CDR3 protein: ASSKHREAGVYYEQY

CDR3 length: 10
V gene: TRBV25-1
CDR3 protein: ASSTYLQGYT

CDR3 length: 10
V gene: TRBV29-1
CDR3 protein: SVGTFRLSQY

CDR3 length: 12
V gene: TRBV6-1
CDR3 protein: ASSVGSGRLEQY

CDR3 length: 13
V gene: TRBV7-3
CDR3 protein: ASSLAGQRTDTQY

CDR3 length: 11
V gene: TRBV20-1
CDR3 protein: SVTQGTVQPQH

CDR3 length: 10
V gene: TRBV20-1
CDR3 protein: STNRGSYEQY

CDR3 length: 15
V gene: TRBV28
CDR3 protein: ASSFRDTGGPYNEQF

CDR3 length: 9
V gene: TRBV6-2/TRBV6-3
CDR3 protein: ASGTGGGYT

CDR3 length: 13
V gene: TRBV28
CDR3 protein: ASSSGPPNTNEQF

CDR3 length: 14
V gene: TRBV7-8
CDR3 protein: ASSLIVASGYNEQF

CDR3 length: 12
V gene: TRBV7-3
CDR3 protein: ASSRTGGTGEQY

CDR3 length: 16
V gene: TRBV6-5
CDR3 protein: ASSYLRFDRVKGNEQF

CDR3 length: 15
V gene: TRBV5-1
CDR3 protein: ASSLDLAGGLGDEQF

CDR3 length: 13
V gene: TRBV9
CDR3 protein: ASSVQGASTDTQY

CDR3 length: 11
V gene: TRBV20-1
CDR3 protein: SGPSGSADTQY

CDR3 length: 13
V gene: TRBV20-1
CDR3 protein: SAISGLAGLNEQF

CDR3 length: 14
V gene: TRBV27
CDR3 protein: ANKRNRKRRQETQY

CDR3 length: 16
V gene: TRBV7-9
CDR3 protein: ASSGRLAGGPDYNEQF

CDR3 length: 12
V gene: TRBV29-1
CDR3 protein: SVCPGHPSTEAF

CDR3 length: 11
V gene: TRBV29-1
CDR3 protein: SLVRARAGELF

CDR3 length: 12
V gene: TRBV28
CDR3 protein: ASSRQGSSYEQY

CDR3 length: 13
V gene: TRBV6-5
CDR3 protein: ASSYSAISYNEQF

CDR3 length: 13
V gene: TRBV5-4
CDR3 protein: ASSLVQGERYGYT

CDR3 length: 16
V gene: TRBV3-1
CDR3 protein: ASSPGTSGYSTYNEQF

CDR3 length: 17
V gene: TRBV27
CDR3 protein: ASSPYAGGRATQRNEQF

CDR3 length: 14
V gene: TRBV5-1
CDR3 protein: ASSLGGAPSTDTQY